The 22 T cell receptor beta chains reported below all come from one sample, sequenced in a study of patients and donors after allogeneic stem cell transplantation. TCRdb re-called the RT-PCR reads with MiXCR, one entry per CDR3 protein. The profile shows 800,000 to 1,000,000 distinct CDR3 sequences, about a sixth of them singletons. Sequenced sample: blood, either unsorted or a sorted T cell fraction (not recorded which). The receptors come from a human donor who was either an allogeneic HSCT recipient or a stem cell or donor lymphocyte infusion donor (not recorded which). It is not recorded whose cells these are; they may come from a transplant donor.

This clonotype has just a few counts. The V gene is TRBV20-1, the J gene TRBJ2-3; D gene ambiguous. The CDR3 is 15 residues long. Per germline, CDR1 DFQATT and CDR2 SNEGSKA (reference sequence). With 2 bases removed from V and 6 bases from J, the gap between germline ends came to 18 bases. The DNA for the CDR3 is TGCAGTGCTAGAAAGTTCGTGGGCCGAGACGATACGCAGTATTTT. Protein product: CSARKFVGRDDTQYF.

This clonotype has only a few counts. The chain combines TRBV29-1 with TRBJ2-5, with D hard to call. Germline V gene sequence: CDR1 SQVTM, CDR2 ANQGSEA. V lost 3 bases, J lost 7 bases, and 15 bases lay in between. This CDR3 spans 13 amino acids. The CDR3 DNA reads as TGCAGCGTTGATCGGGTCGACCTGCGGACCCAGTACTTC. It specifies CSVDRVDLRTQYF. The variable domain in full, completed from reference TRBV29-1 and TRBJ2-5, reads SAVISQKPSRDICQRGTSLTIQCQVDSQVTMMFWYRQQPGQSLTLIATANQGSEATYESGFVIDKFPISRPNLTFSTLTVSNMSPEDSSIYLCSVDRVDLRTQYFGPGTRLLVL.

The chain employs TRBV20-1 and TRBJ2-2; 7 bases map to TRBD2. The CDR3 runs to 15 residues. Germline V gives CDR1 DFQATT, CDR2 SNEGSKA (reference sequence). Germline trimming cut 1 base from V and 7 bases from J; bases unmatched to any gene: 9. CDR3 loop: CSARGSGKRGGELFF. Here the CDR3 DNA reads TGCAGTGCTAGAGGAAGCGGGAAACGAGGCGGGGAGCTGTTTTTT.

This clonotype came up a few times. CDR3 DNA sequence: TGTGCCAGCAGCGTAGAGGAGAGTCGCTATAATTCACCCCTCCACTTT. This encodes CASSVEESRYNSPLHF. This chain uses TRBV9 with TRBJ1-6; the D is unclear. The CDR3 length is 16 residues. Germline CDR1 reads SGDLS; CDR2 reads YYNGEE. Trimming shortened V by 0 bases and J by 3 bases, and 10 bases separated the two germline ends.

This chain uses TRBV28 with TRBJ2-7; D perhaps matches TRBD2 (5 bases). Germline CDR1 reads MDHEN; CDR2 reads SYDVKM. This CDR3 has 13 residues. Trimming removed 3 bases from V and 7 bases from J, with 13 bases in between. Written as DNA, the CDR3 is TGTGCCAGCAGTTTTTCTCAAACGGGGGAGCAGTACTTC. Translated: CASSFSQTGEQYF.

The chain combines TRBV6-1 with TRBJ1-3; no clear D. Germline CDR1 is MNHNS and CDR2 is SASEGT. The V end was cut by 6 bases, the J end by 0 bases, with 9 bases between. CDR3 size: 14 residues. Written as DNA, the CDR3 is TGTGCCAGCAGAGTTACCGGCTCTGGAAACACCATATATTTT. This sequence encodes CASRVTGSGNTIYF.

V and J are TRBV6-1 and TRBJ2-7; D is possibly TRBD2 (5 bases). Trimming took off 7 bases at V and 5 bases at J, with 15 bases between the two ends. CDR1 and CDR2 (germline): MNHNS, SASEGT. This CDR3 comprises 13 residues. This CDR3 is CASTRGKDDEQYF. CDR3 bases: TGTGCCAGCACCCGGGGTAAGGACGACGAGCAGTACTTC.

J is TRBJ1-5 and V is TRBV20-1; D perhaps matches TRBD1 (5 bases). V lost 5 bases and J 7 bases, leaving 15 bases between the germline ends. The CDR3 sequence is 13 residues long. CDR1 is DFQATT, CDR2 SNEGSKA, per germline (reference sequence). In DNA, the CDR3 is TGCAGTGCTTTGGACACAAATGGGCAGCCCCAGCATTTT. Translation gives CSALDTNGQPQHF.

J is TRBJ1-2 and V is TRBV6-1, with a weak D call TRBD1 (5 bases). With 6 bases removed from V and 2 bases from J, the gap between germline ends came to 13 bases. This CDR3 comprises 14 residues. Per germline, CDR1 MNHNS and CDR2 SASEGT. The CDR3 DNA follows: TGTGCCAGCAGGGGCCGGGACCTCAACTATGGCTACACCTTC. Protein product: CASRGRDLNYGYTF.

The genes are TRBV12-3 or TRBV12-4 and TRBJ2-1, with TRBD2 as a possible D gene (6 bases). The CDR3 is 15 amino acids. V lost 3 bases, J lost 6 bases, and 15 bases lay in between. DNA for the CDR3: TGTGCCAGCAGTTTTTATTCGGGCGGGGCCAATGAGCAGTTCTTC. Translation: CASSFYSGGANEQFF.

The rearrangement links TRBV5-1 to TRBJ2-5, with D possibly being TRBD2 (6 bases). Trimming took off 1 base at V and 4 bases at J, with 11 bases between the two ends. CDR1 is SGHRS, CDR2 YFSETQ, per germline. The CDR3 covers 14 residues. This CDR3 reads CASSLRGRSETQYF. The CDR3 nucleotides are TGCGCCAGCAGCTTGCGAGGGAGGTCAGAGACCCAGTACTTC.

V usage is TRBV6-5 and J usage is TRBJ2-5; tentatively, D is TRBD2 (6 bases). V lost 0 bases and J lost 5, with 16 bases in between. The germline V gene has CDR1 MNHEY and CDR2 SVGAGI. The CDR3 runs 16 residues. The CDR3 loop is CASSYSTSSVQETQYF. CDR3 nucleotides: TGTGCCAGCAGTTACTCGACGTCTAGCGTTCAGGAGACCCAGTACTTC.

This clonotype was seen a few times. The V and J genes are TRBV29-1 and TRBJ1-2, with a tentative D call TRBD1 (6 bases). The CDR3 spans 12 residues. V lost 5 bases and J 3 bases, leaving 10 bases between the germline ends. Germline V lookup: CDR1 SQVTM, CDR2 ANQGSEA. The CDR3: CSVQGRDYGYTF. DNA of the CDR3: TGCAGCGTTCAGGGGAGGGACTATGGCTACACCTTC.

The V and J genes are TRBV7-3 and TRBJ2-1, with D possibly matching TRBD2 (6 bases). V was trimmed by 1 base and J by 8 bases, leaving 18 bases between them. Germline CDR1 is SGHTA and CDR2 is FQGTGA. The CDR3 has 16 residues. The CDR3 region has the DNA TGTGCCAGCAGCTTAAGCTGGGACTCCAGGAGGGATGAGCAGTTCTTC. Amino acid sequence: CASSLSWDSRRDEQFF. The variable domain in full, completed from reference TRBV7-3 and TRBJ2-1, reads GAGVSQTPSNKVTEKGKYVELRCDPISGHTALYWYRQSLGQGPEFLIYFQGTGAADDSGLPNDRFFAVRPEGSVSTLKIQRTERGDSAVYLCASSLSWDSRRDEQFFGPGTRLTVL.

The J gene is TRBJ2-2, the V gene TRBV7-8; 8 positions agree with TRBD2. CDR1 SGHVS and CDR2 FQNEAQ come from the germline V gene. V was clipped by 4 bases and J by 0 bases; unmatched bases: 4. CDR3 length: 16 amino acids. CDR3 bases: TGTGCCAGCAGCTCAAGCGGGAGACCGAACACCGGGGAGCTGTTTTTT. The encoded protein is CASSSSGRPNTGELFF.

In nucleotides, the CDR3 is TGTGCCACCAGCAGAGGGACAGACAATGAAAAACTGTTTTTT. Translated: CATSRGTDNEKLFF. The chain has TRBV15 and TRBJ1-4; possible D gene TRBD1, 6 bases. V lost 1 base, J lost 5 bases, and 8 bases lay in between. This CDR3 has 14 amino acids. Germline loops: CDR1 LNHNV, CDR2 YYDKDF (reference sequence). Looking up the rest from reference TRBV15 and TRBJ1-4 gives the full variable domain: DAMVIQNPRYQVTQFGKPVTLSCSQTLNHNVMYWYQQKSSQAPKLLFHYYDKDFNNEADTPDNFQSRRPNTSFCFLDIRSPGLGDTAMYLCATSRGTDNEKLFFGSGTQLSVL.

The chain joins TRBV4-2 to TRBJ1-1; D not resolved. Germline V gives CDR1 LGHNA, CDR2 YNFKEQ. Trimming pared 2 bases from V and 1 base from J, leaving 8 bases between. The CDR3 is 14 residues long. CDR3 nucleotides: TGTGCCAGCAGCCAAATTGGCAGGAACACTGAAGCTTTCTTT. This sequence encodes CASSQIGRNTEAFF.

This clonotype was seen only a few times. The chain uses TRBV10-3 and TRBJ2-3; 7 nucleotides align to TRBD1. Germline trimming cut 5 bases from V and 4 bases from J; bases unmatched to any gene: 3. Germline V gene sequence: CDR1 ENHRY, CDR2 SYGVKD. The CDR3 covers 13 residues. The DNA for the CDR3 is TGTGCCATCAGTAACAGGGGTGCAGATACGCAGTATTTT. Encoded protein: CAISNRGADTQYF.

This clonotype has just a few counts. The chain combines TRBV5-6 with TRBJ2-3; D uncertain. Looked up from germline, CDR1 is SGHDT and CDR2 is YYEEEE. The CDR3 sequence is 15 residues long. V lost 2 bases, J lost 1 base, and 11 bases lay in between. The CDR3: CASSFGITGTDTQYF. CDR3 nucleotide sequence: TGTGCCAGCAGCTTTGGGATAACCGGCACAGATACGCAGTATTTT.

V gene TRBV12-3 or TRBV12-4 combines with J gene TRBJ2-1; 7 bases fit TRBD1. V dropped 3 bases and J dropped 8; count of bases not matched to a gene: 4. CDR3 length: 13 residues. The CDR3: CASSFYRGDEQFF. CDR3 bases: TGTGCCAGCAGTTTTTACAGGGGTGATGAGCAGTTCTTC.

The chain recombines TRBV4-3 with TRBJ2-1, with 10 positions matching TRBD2. The CDR3 has 15 residues. Unmatched junction bases numbered 5, after V lost 1 base and J lost 8 bases. Germline lookup yields CDR1 LGHNA and CDR2 YSLEER. CDR3 protein: CASSQGSGGLDEQFF. CDR3 nucleotides: TGCGCCAGCAGCCAAGGTAGCGGGGGGCTCGATGAGCAGTTCTTC.

The chain employs TRBV10-3 and TRBJ2-2; D gene uncertain. The CDR3 extends over 16 amino acids. Germline CDR1 and CDR2: ENHRY and SYGVKD. Trimming left V 3 bases short and J 4 bases short, with 15 bases between. This CDR3 is CAISEVYASTTGELFF. CDR3 DNA sequence: TGTGCCATCAGTGAAGTCTACGCTTCGACCACCGGGGAGCTGTTTTTT.